This TCR beta chain originates from a study of blood T cells in healthy people across ages. Combining a sample-barcoded 5' primer with a J-beta primer mix, a second PCR ran for roughly 7 to 12 cycles. Each CDR3 protein is one row after TCRdb ran MiXCR on the 5' RACE reads. The profile shows about a million distinct CDR3 sequences, around 54% of them singletons. This clonotype was detected a few times. Germline CDR1 is SGHKS and CDR2 is YYEKEE (reference sequence). The CDR3 is made up of 14 amino acids. Unmatched junction bases numbered 4, after V lost 4 bases and J lost 2 bases. The TCR was taken from a woman aged 55-70 years in good health. V gene TRBV5-5 combines with J gene TRBJ2-3, with 7 bases that match TRBD2. The sequencing input was blood. The DNA of the CDR3 is TGTGCCAGCAGCGTGGGGAGGGCCACAGATACGCAGTATTTT. Translated, it gives CASSVGRATDTQYF. Variable domain in full (rest from reference TRBV5-5 and TRBJ2-3): DAGVTQSPTHLIKTRGQQVTLRCSPISGHKSVSWYQQVLGQGPQFIFQYYEKEERGRGNFPDRFSARQFPNYSSELNVNALLLGDSALYLCASSVGRATDTQYFGPGTRLTVL.